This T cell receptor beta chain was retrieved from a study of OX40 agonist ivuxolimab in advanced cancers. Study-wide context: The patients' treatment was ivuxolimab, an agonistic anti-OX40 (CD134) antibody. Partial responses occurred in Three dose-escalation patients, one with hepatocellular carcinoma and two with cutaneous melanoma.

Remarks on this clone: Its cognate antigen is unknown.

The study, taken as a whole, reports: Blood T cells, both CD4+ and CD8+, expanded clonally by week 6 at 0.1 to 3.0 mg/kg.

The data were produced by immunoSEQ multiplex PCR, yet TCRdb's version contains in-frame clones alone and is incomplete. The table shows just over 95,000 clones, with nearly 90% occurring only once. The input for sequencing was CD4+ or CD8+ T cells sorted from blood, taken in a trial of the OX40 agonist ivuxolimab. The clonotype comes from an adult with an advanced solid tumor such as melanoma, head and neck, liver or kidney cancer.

This CDR3 is CASSVSSGRADEQFF. The CDR3, as DNA: TGTGCCAGCAGCGTATCAAGCGGGAGGGCCGATGAGCAGTTCTTC. V usage is TRBV9 and J usage is TRBJ2-1; 10 nucleotides line up with TRBD2. The CDR3 consists of 15 residues. With 1 base clipped from V and 8 bases from J, the junction kept 6 bases outside the gene matches. Germline assignment: CDR1 SGDLS and CDR2 YYNGEE. Supplemented by reference TRBV9 and TRBJ2-1, the full variable domain reads DSGVTQTPKHLITATGQRVTLRCSPRSGDLSVYWYQQSLDQGLQFLIQYYNGEERAKGNILERFSAQQFPDLHSELNLSSLELGDSALYFCASSVSSGRADEQFFGPGTRLTVL.